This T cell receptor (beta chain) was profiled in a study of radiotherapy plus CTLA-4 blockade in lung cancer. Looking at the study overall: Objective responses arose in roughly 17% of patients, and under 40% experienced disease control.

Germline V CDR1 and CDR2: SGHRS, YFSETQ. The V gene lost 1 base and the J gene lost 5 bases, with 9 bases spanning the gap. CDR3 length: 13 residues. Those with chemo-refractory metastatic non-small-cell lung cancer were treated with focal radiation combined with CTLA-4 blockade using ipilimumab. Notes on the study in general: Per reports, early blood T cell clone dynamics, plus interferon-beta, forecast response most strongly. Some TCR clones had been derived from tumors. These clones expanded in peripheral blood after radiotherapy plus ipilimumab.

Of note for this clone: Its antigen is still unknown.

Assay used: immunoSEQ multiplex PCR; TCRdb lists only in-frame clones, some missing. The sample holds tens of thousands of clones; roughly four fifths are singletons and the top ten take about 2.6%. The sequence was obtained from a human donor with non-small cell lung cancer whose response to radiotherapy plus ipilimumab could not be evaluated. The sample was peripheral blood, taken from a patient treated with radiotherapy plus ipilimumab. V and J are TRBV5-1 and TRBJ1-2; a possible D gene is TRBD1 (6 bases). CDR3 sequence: CASSLWGQYGYTF. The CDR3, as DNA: TGCGCCAGCAGCTTGTGGGGGCAGTATGGCTACACCTTC. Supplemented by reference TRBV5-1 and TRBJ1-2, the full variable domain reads KAGVTQTPRYLIKTRGQQVTLSCSPISGHRSVSWYQQTPGQGLQFLFEYFSETQRNKGNFPGRFSGRQFSNSRSEMNVSTLELGDSALYLCASSLWGQYGYTFGSGTRLTVV.